Following are 29 T cell receptor beta chains from one sample sequenced in a study of T cells after yellow fever vaccination. Each CDR3 protein gets one entry after TCRdb re-called the 5' RACE reads with MiXCR. The sample holds roughly 160,000 distinct CDR3 sequences, less than 9% seen once. This specimen consisted of CD4+ T cells sorted from PBMCs, obtained roughly 5 days after the first yellow fever vaccination. The receptors originated from a man aged 18 to 30 who received the YFV17D yellow fever vaccine.

The CDR3 bases are TGCAGTGCTGGGTCCCGTAACTATGGCTACACCTTC. Translated: CSAGSRNYGYTF. V is TRBV20-1 and J is TRBJ1-2; D ambiguous. The CDR3 consists of 12 residues. V lost 5 bases and J lost 1, with 8 bases in between. From germline, CDR1 is DFQATT and CDR2 SNEGSKA (reference sequence).

This clonotype was observed many times. The V gene is TRBV20-1, the J gene TRBJ2-1, with 13 bases lining up with TRBD2. The CDR3 runs 16 residues. Germline V CDR1 and CDR2: DFQATT, SNEGSKA (reference sequence). Trimming removed 6 bases from V and 7 bases from J; junction bases left unmatched: 12. The CDR3, as DNA: TGCAGTGCCCCCGGACTAGCGGGGGTCACCCGGAATGAGCAGTTCTTC. It encodes CSAPGLAGVTRNEQFF.

The V call is TRBV4-2, the J call TRBJ2-7, with D maybe TRBD1 (5 bases). CDR1 and CDR2 (germline): LGHNA, YNFKEQ. Trimming cost V 0 bases and J 6 bases, with 12 bases left between them. The length of the CDR3 is 14 residues. The CDR3: CASSQERWTPEQYF. The CDR3 DNA is TGTGCCAGCAGCCAAGAACGATGGACACCCGAGCAGTACTTC.

This clonotype turned up a few times. This chain connects TRBV9 to TRBJ2-1, with D perhaps matching TRBD2 (6 bases). V gave up 0 bases and J gave up 6 bases, with 16 bases separating them. CDR3 length: 16 residues. The germline V gene has CDR1 SGDLS and CDR2 YYNGEE. The CDR3 DNA follows: TGTGCCAGCAGCGTAGTCTCGCGGGGCCGCATCAATGAGCAGTTCTTC. The encoded protein is CASSVVSRGRINEQFF.

Ten or more counts support this clonotype. V usage is TRBV6-4 and J usage is TRBJ1-6; 8 bases align to TRBD1. The CDR3 spans 19 residues. The V gene end was trimmed by 7 bases and the J gene end by 8 bases; junction bases not matched to a gene: 22. Germline V gene lookup returns CDR1 MRHNA and CDR2 SNTAGT. The CDR3 sequence: CASIPQVRGAQGADSPLHF. Written as DNA, the CDR3 is TGTGCCAGCATCCCACAAGTCCGCGGGGCGCAGGGGGCCGATTCACCCCTCCACTTT.

This clonotype was counted at least ten times. V is TRBV10-2 and J is TRBJ2-1; no clear D gene. The germline CDR1 and CDR2 sequences are WSHSY and SAAADI. The CDR3 sequence is 16 residues long. V lost 1 base to trimming and J lost 8 bases, with 18 bases between them. The CDR3 DNA sequence: TGCGCCAGCAGTGAGTACCCGAAAGGATCGCACGATGAGCAGTTCTTC. This gives the protein CASSEYPKGSHDEQFF.

The chain links TRBV20-1 to TRBJ2-5, with a possible D match to TRBD2 (7 bases). The CDR3 loop spans 15 amino acids. The V end lost 0 bases, the J end lost 5 bases, and 16 bases lay between the germline ends. The germline CDR1 and CDR2 sequences are DFQATT and SNEGSKA (reference sequence). The CDR3 DNA reads TGCAGTGCTAGAGAATACGAAGGGGGGGGGGAGACCCAGTACTTC. Translated, it gives CSAREYEGGGETQYF.

This clonotype appeared many times. This CDR3 reads CASSLRPTGVRKSEDTQYF. CDR3 nucleotide sequence: TGCGCCAGCAGCTTGCGGCCCACGGGAGTTCGAAAGAGCGAAGATACGCAGTATTTT. The rearrangement uses TRBV5-1 and TRBJ2-3; tentative D call: TRBD2 (6 bases). Germline V gene lookup returns CDR1 SGHRS and CDR2 YFSETQ. The V gene lost 1 base and the J gene lost 5 bases, with 26 bases spanning the gap. CDR3 size: 19 residues.

This clonotype was seen at least ten times. The chain couples TRBV6-2 or TRBV6-3 to TRBJ2-1; perhaps TRBD2 as D (7 bases). The V and J ends lost 2 bases and 4 bases respectively, with 30 bases between them. The V gene's germline CDR1 is MNHEY and CDR2 SVGEGT. The CDR3 is 21 residues long. The CDR3 here is CASSYGRRGLKREVDYNEQFF. The CDR3 DNA reads TGTGCCAGCAGTTACGGTAGGCGGGGGCTAAAAAGGGAAGTGGATTACAATGAGCAGTTCTTC.

This clonotype was picked up many times. This chain joins TRBV18 and TRBJ2-7, with TRBD1 matching 8 bases. Germline assignment: CDR1 KGHSH and CDR2 LQKENI. V gave up 3 bases and J gave up 6 bases; unmatched junction bases: 7. This CDR3 comprises 14 residues. The CDR3 DNA reads as TGTGCCAGCTCACCCTTCCAGGGGGCAAGCGAGCAGTACTTC. Encoded protein: CASSPFQGASEQYF.

This clonotype was picked up many times. The V gene is TRBV4-1, the J gene TRBJ2-5; D unresolved. This CDR3 contains 12 residues. V was pared by 3 bases and J by 5 bases, with 7 bases between. Germline V gives CDR1 MGHRA, CDR2 YSYEKL. CDR3 amino acids: CASSQSGETQYF. Here the CDR3 DNA reads TGCGCCAGCAGCCAGTCCGGGGAGACCCAGTACTTC.

This clonotype was counted at least ten times. The V gene is TRBV18, the J gene TRBJ2-7, with D uncertain. Trimming removed 0 bases at V and 2 bases at J, with 5 bases between. The CDR3 sequence is 13 residues long. Germline loops: CDR1 KGHSH, CDR2 LQKENI. The CDR3 is CASSPPSAYEQYF. The CDR3, as DNA: TGTGCCAGCTCACCACCTTCCGCCTACGAGCAGTACTTC. The whole variable domain, filled in from reference TRBV18 and TRBJ2-7, reads NAGVMQNPRHLVRRRGQEARLRCSPMKGHSHVYWYRQLPEEGLKFMVYLQKENIIDESGMPKERFSAEFPKEGPSILRIQQVVRGDSAAYFCASSPPSAYEQYFGPGTRLTVT.

The V gene is TRBV12-3 or TRBV12-4, the J gene TRBJ2-1; perhaps D is TRBD1 or TRBD2 (5 bases each). V was trimmed by 0 bases and J by 6 bases, leaving 9 bases between them. There are 14 residues in the CDR3. CDR3 loop: CASSLAGRPNEQFF. Written as DNA, the CDR3 is TGTGCCAGCAGTTTAGCGGGACGACCCAATGAGCAGTTCTTC.

The genes are TRBV7-8 and TRBJ2-7; no firm D call. V lost 1 base and J lost 0, with 16 bases in between. This CDR3 is built from 17 residues. Germline V lookup: CDR1 SGHVS, CDR2 FQNEAQ. The CDR3 here is CASSLELSASGSYEQYV. In DNA, the CDR3 is TGTGCCAGCAGCTTAGAATTGTCCGCGTCGGGCTCCTACGAGCAGTACGTC.

At least ten counts were recorded for this clonotype. The rearrangement links TRBV7-9 to TRBJ1-1; no definite D call. Germline V CDR1 and CDR2: SEHNR, FQNEAQ (reference sequence). V gave up 5 bases and J gave up 4 bases, with 20 bases separating them. This CDR3 has 16 residues. For the CDR3, the DNA is TGTGCCAGCAGCCCGCGGTCGGTCCGCGCGGGCACTGAAGCTTTCTTT. Protein: CASSPRSVRAGTEAFF.

This clonotype was picked up many times. The chain recombines TRBV6-6 with TRBJ2-3; TRBD2 agrees at 11 bases. V lost 6 bases to trimming and J lost 4 bases; unmatched junction nucleotides: 6. The CDR3 loop spans 15 amino acids. Germline lookup yields CDR1 MNHNY and CDR2 SVGAGI (reference sequence). Here the CDR3 reads CASRTLAGGPDTQYF. CDR3 DNA: TGTGCCAGCAGGACCCTAGCGGGGGGTCCAGATACGCAGTATTTT.

This clonotype occurred a few times. The chain links TRBV19 to TRBJ1-1; D ambiguous. Germline V gene data show CDR1 as LNHDA and CDR2 as SQIVND (reference sequence). This CDR3 is built from 14 residues. With 3 bases removed from V and 1 base from J, the gap between germline ends came to 9 bases. DNA of the CDR3: TGTGCCAGTAGTATGCTGACCGGGAACACTGAAGCTTTCTTT. This sequence encodes CASSMLTGNTEAFF.

This chain joins TRBV5-4 and TRBJ1-1, with D hard to call. V lost 3 bases, J lost 4 bases, and 16 bases lay in between. Germline assignment: CDR1 SGHNT and CDR2 YYREEE (reference sequence). The CDR3 is made up of 15 amino acids. The CDR3 region has the DNA TGTGCCAGCAGCTGGAGGGAGGGATGGACCACTGAAGCTTTCTTT. Translating gives CASSWREGWTTEAFF.

This clonotype showed up just a few times. The chain uses TRBV20-1 and TRBJ2-3, with 11 nucleotides matching TRBD2. The J segment lost 4 bases and the V segment lost 2 bases, leaving 8 bases of the junction unmatched. Germline V CDR1 and CDR2: DFQATT, SNEGSKA (reference sequence). CDR3 length equals 16 residues. The CDR3 sequence is CSARSPSGGNSDTQYF. The CDR3 DNA reads as TGCAGTGCTAGATCCCCTAGCGGGGGGAATTCAGATACGCAGTATTTT.

This clonotype was detected many times. J is TRBJ1-1 and V is TRBV5-1, with 8 nucleotides matching TRBD1. V trimming: 4 bases; J trimming: 1 base; junction bases outside the gene matches: 6. This CDR3 spans 15 amino acids. CDR1 and CDR2 (germline): SGHRS, YFSETQ. The CDR3 bases are TGCGCCAGCAGCCAAGGGACAGGCTGGAACACTGAAGCTTTCTTT. Translated, it gives CASSQGTGWNTEAFF.

The chain joins TRBV12-3 or TRBV12-4 to TRBJ2-1; 9 bases match TRBD2. The J segment lost 5 bases and the V segment lost 6 bases, leaving 8 bases of the junction unmatched. CDR3 length: 15 residues. The CDR3 loop is CASRLPSGAHNEQFF. The DNA for the CDR3 is TGTGCCAGCAGACTTCCTAGCGGGGCTCACAATGAGCAGTTCTTC.

A note on this clonotype: This may be a read error, as it is one base from a much larger clone. V is TRBV10-3 and J is TRBJ2-7, with TRBD2 as a possible D gene (6 bases). This CDR3 is built from 13 residues. Looked up from germline, CDR1 is ENHRY and CDR2 is SYGVKD. V lost 7 bases and J lost 1, with 11 bases in between. This CDR3 is CAITASESYEQYF. The CDR3 coding sequence is TGTGCCATCACGGCTAGCGAGTCCTACGAGCAGTACTTC.

J is TRBJ1-2 and V is TRBV2, with D possibly TRBD1 on 5 matching bases. The CDR3 is 14 residues long. Germline V gives CDR1 SNHLY, CDR2 FYNNEI. V shed 5 bases and J shed 8 bases, with 18 bases lying between them. This CDR3 reads CASSPTGVAGGYTF. The CDR3 DNA follows: TGTGCCAGCAGTCCGACGGGGGTGGCGGGCGGCTACACCTTC.

This clonotype was seen repeatedly, ten times or more. The chain uses TRBV6-5 and TRBJ1-5, with TRBD1 matching over 7 bases. Trimming cost V 5 bases and J 7 bases; bases outside gene matches: 5. The CDR3 is 13 residues long. Germline CDR1 MNHEY, CDR2 SVGAGI. CDR3 region: CASSIDRAQPQHF. The CDR3 bases are TGTGCCAGCAGTATCGACAGGGCCCAGCCCCAGCATTTT.

The J gene is TRBJ2-7, the V gene TRBV13, with TRBD2 as a possible D gene (7 bases). Germline assignment: CDR1 PRHDT and CDR2 FYEKMQ (reference sequence). The CDR3 spans 13 residues. Trimming left V 8 bases short and J 4 bases short, with 15 bases between. CDR3 coding DNA: TGTGCCAGCCGGAGGGGGGGCGGTTACGAGCAGTACTTC. This translates into CASRRGGGYEQYF.

This clonotype was detected ten times or more. J is TRBJ2-1 and V is TRBV5-5; D is perhaps TRBD1 or TRBD2 (5 bases each). V was trimmed by 0 bases and J by 9 bases, leaving 10 bases between them. This CDR3 region has 13 residues. The V gene's germline CDR1 is SGHKS and CDR2 YYEKEE (reference sequence). The CDR3 reads CASSLAIGTEQFF. CDR3 nucleotide sequence: TGTGCCAGCAGCTTGGCCATTGGGACTGAGCAGTTCTTC.

Only a few counts were recorded for this clonotype. This chain uses TRBV5-1 with TRBJ1-1; 11 bases line up with TRBD1. In germline, CDR1 is SGHRS, CDR2 YFSETQ. Trimming removed 0 bases from V and 10 bases from J; junction bases left unmatched: 2. This CDR3 contains 13 residues. DNA of the CDR3: TGCGCCAGCAGCTTGGGGGACAGGGGGGCAGCTTTCTTT. Amino acid sequence: CASSLGDRGAAFF.

This clonotype was detected many times. This chain uses TRBV3-1 with TRBJ2-1, with D uncertain. Germline CDR1 LGHDT, CDR2 YNNKEL (reference sequence). CDR3 size: 13 residues. V lost 5 bases, J lost 0 bases, and 5 bases lay in between. The CDR3 region has the DNA TGTGCCAGCAGCAGGTTCTCCTACAATGAGCAGTTCTTC. This translates into CASSRFSYNEQFF.

This clonotype was seen a handful of times. The rearrangement joins TRBV4-3 to TRBJ2-1; 9 bases fit TRBD1. CDR1 is LGHNA and CDR2 is YSLEER in the germline V gene. The CDR3 sequence is 19 residues long. Trimming removed 0 bases from V and 1 base from J; junction bases left unmatched: 10. Here the CDR3 DNA reads TGCGCCAGCAGCCAAGATGTTCAGGACAGGGGAGGTTCCTACAATGAGCAGTTCTTC. Protein product: CASSQDVQDRGGSYNEQFF.